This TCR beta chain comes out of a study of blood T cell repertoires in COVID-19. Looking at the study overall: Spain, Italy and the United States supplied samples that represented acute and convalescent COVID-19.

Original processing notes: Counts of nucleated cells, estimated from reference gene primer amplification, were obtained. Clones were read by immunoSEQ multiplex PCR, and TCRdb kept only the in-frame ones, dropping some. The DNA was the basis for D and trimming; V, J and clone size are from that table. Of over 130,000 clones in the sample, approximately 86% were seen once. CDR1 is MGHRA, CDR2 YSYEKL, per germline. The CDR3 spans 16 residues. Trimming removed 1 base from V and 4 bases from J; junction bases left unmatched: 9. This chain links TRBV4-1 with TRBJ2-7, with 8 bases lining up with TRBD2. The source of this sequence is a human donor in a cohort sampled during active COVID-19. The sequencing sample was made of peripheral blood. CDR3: CASSQGPGLGSYEQYF. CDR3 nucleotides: TGCGCCAGCAGCCAAGGACCGGGACTAGGGAGTTACGAGCAGTACTTC.